The 31 T cell receptor beta chains presented below share a single source sample, sequenced in a study of blood T cell repertoires in COVID-19. Assay: immunoSEQ multiplex PCR; the TCRdb copy retains only in-frame clones and omits some. The sample records about 120,000 clones, approximately 81% being singletons. The material sequenced was peripheral blood. These receptors all come from a woman aged 50 to 65 with acute or convalescent COVID-19.

The chain is built from TRBV5-4 and TRBJ1-1; D gene ambiguous. V was cut by 4 bases and J by 2 bases, with 18 bases left in between. This CDR3 contains 16 residues. CDR1 and CDR2 (germline): SGHNT, YYREEE (reference sequence). The CDR3: CASSEAAGTRNTEAFF. The CDR3 DNA follows: TGTGCCAGCAGCGAGGCAGCCGGTACCCGAAACACTGAAGCTTTCTTT.

V and J are TRBV3-1 (or the pseudogene TRBV3-2) and TRBJ2-6; no clear D. Between the trimmed V and J ends, which lost 2 bases and 1 base, there was a span of 3 bases. The CDR3 has 14 residues. The V gene's germline CDR1 is LGHDT and CDR2 YNNKEL (reference sequence). The CDR3 DNA follows: TGTGCCAGCAGCCAACAATCTGGGGCCAACGTCCTGACTTTC. It is translated as CASSQQSGANVLTF.

The V call is TRBV6-4, the J call TRBJ2-3; 8 positions agree with TRBD2. Germline assignment: CDR1 MRHNA and CDR2 SNTAGT. This CDR3 has 16 amino acids. J gave up 4 bases and V 0 bases, and 6 bases lay outside the gene matches. CDR3 region: CASSDSVRGGADTQYF. The CDR3, as DNA: TGTGCCAGCAGTGACTCGGTCCGGGGGGGCGCAGATACGCAGTATTTT.

The sample holds one count of this clone. This chain connects TRBV5-1 to TRBJ1-6, with no clear D. There are 13 residues in the CDR3. Per the germline V gene, CDR1 is SGHRS and CDR2 is YFSETQ. Trimming stripped 0 bases from V and 10 bases from J, with 8 bases between. The CDR3 reads CASSLAGVSPLHF. For the CDR3, the DNA is TGCGCCAGCAGCTTGGCCGGGGTCTCACCCCTCCACTTT. Filled out from reference TRBV5-1 and TRBJ1-6, the complete variable domain reads KAGVTQTPRYLIKTRGQQVTLSCSPISGHRSVSWYQQTPGQGLQFLFEYFSETQRNKGNFPGRFSGRQFSNSRSEMNVSTLELGDSALYLCASSLAGVSPLHFGNGTRLTVT.

This chain connects TRBV19 to TRBJ1-1, with TRBD1 identical over 8 bases. Germline trimming cut 10 bases from V and 0 bases from J; bases unmatched to any gene: 13. Germline V CDR1 and CDR2: LNHDA, SQIVND (reference sequence). The CDR3 runs 16 residues. CDR3 protein: CATIRGTGKMNTEAFF. CDR3 nucleotides: TGTGCCACTATACGCGGGACAGGAAAAATGAACACTGAAGCTTTCTTT.

This clone appeared once. The CDR3 sequence: CSVKREGEAFF. In DNA, the CDR3 is TGCAGCGTTAAAAGGGAGGGCGAAGCTTTCTTT. The V and J genes are TRBV29-1 and TRBJ1-1; no clear D gene. CDR1 is SQVTM and CDR2 is ANQGSEA in the germline V gene. With 5 bases removed from V and 8 bases from J, the gap between germline ends came to 12 bases. The CDR3 spans 11 residues.

The chain recombines TRBV7-9 with TRBJ2-5; D unresolved. With 5 bases removed from V and 5 bases from J, the gap between germline ends came to 12 bases. The CDR3 spans 13 residues. Germline V gene lookup returns CDR1 SEHNR and CDR2 FQNEAQ (reference sequence). CDR3 in DNA: TGTGCCAGCAGCGCCTCAGGTGCGGAGACCCAGTACTTC. Translation: CASSASGAETQYF.

The chain has TRBV5-1 and TRBJ2-5, with D perhaps TRBD2 (6 bases). The CDR3 contains 13 residues. Germline loops: CDR1 SGHRS, CDR2 YFSETQ. V lost 4 bases, J lost 2 bases, and 9 bases lay in between. The CDR3 reads CASSRGLQETQYF. CDR3 DNA: TGCGCCAGCAGCCGGGGACTGCAAGAGACCCAGTACTTC. Using reference TRBV5-1 and TRBJ2-5 for the parts outside the CDR3, the full variable domain is KAGVTQTPRYLIKTRGQQVTLSCSPISGHRSVSWYQQTPGQGLQFLFEYFSETQRNKGNFPGRFSGRQFSNSRSEMNVSTLELGDSALYLCASSRGLQETQYFGPGTRLLVL.

V and J are TRBV3-1 (or the pseudogene TRBV3-2) and TRBJ1-1; TRBD1 is a possible D gene (5 bases). Deletions cut 2 bases from V and 0 bases from J, with 10 bases between. Germline values: CDR1 LGHDT, CDR2 YNNKEL (reference sequence). The CDR3 spans 15 residues. Here the CDR3 reads CASSQHDRMNTEAFF. The DNA for the CDR3 is TGTGCCAGCAGCCAACACGACAGAATGAACACTGAAGCTTTCTTT.

The V call is TRBV9, the J call TRBJ2-2, with 7 bases aligning to TRBD1. V shed 0 bases, J shed 7 bases, and the junction held 6 bases outside the gene matches. Germline V gene sequence: CDR1 SGDLS, CDR2 YYNGEE. The CDR3 has 15 amino acids. This CDR3 reads CASSVAGQWHGELFF. As DNA, the CDR3 is TGTGCCAGCAGCGTAGCGGGACAGTGGCACGGGGAGCTGTTTTTT.

This clone appeared a few times. The CDR3 spells CSASRPGQLNYEQYF. The CDR3 DNA reads TGCAGTGCTAGTAGACCTGGACAGTTAAACTACGAGCAGTACTTC. The chain uses TRBV20-1 and TRBJ2-7; D might be TRBD1 (6 bases). This CDR3 spans 15 amino acids. Between the trimmed V and J ends, which lost 3 bases and 3 bases, there was a span of 18 bases. Germline assignment: CDR1 DFQATT and CDR2 SNEGSKA (reference sequence).

Points on this clone: In the same sample, other DNA sequences code for this CDR3. This chain joins TRBV5-4 and TRBJ1-1; D not resolved. CDR3 length: 13 amino acids. V lost 0 bases, J lost 2 bases, and 5 bases lay in between. Germline V gene sequence: CDR1 SGHNT, CDR2 YYREEE (reference sequence). The CDR3 here is CASSLAVNTEAFF. In DNA form, the CDR3 reads TGTGCCAGCAGCTTGGCTGTTAACACTGAAGCTTTCTTT.

This clone was detected once. The chain has TRBV7-8 and TRBJ1-3, with a tentative D call TRBD1 (6 bases). V lost 1 base and J 3 bases, leaving 10 bases between the germline ends. The V gene's germline CDR1 is SGHVS and CDR2 FQNEAQ. This CDR3 region has 15 residues. The CDR3 coding sequence is TGTGCCAGCAGCTTAGTACAGGGCGGTGGAAACACCATATATTTT. This codes for CASSLVQGGGNTIYF.

The chain carries TRBV9 and TRBJ2-2; a weak D match, TRBD2 (5 bases). Trimming removed 1 base at V and 7 bases at J, with 11 bases between. CDR3 length: 14 residues. Per germline, CDR1 SGDLS and CDR2 YYNGEE. In DNA form, the CDR3 reads TGTGCCAGCAGCGTACTACGGGGAGACGGGGAGCTGTTTTTT. Its protein product is CASSVLRGDGELFF.

The chain carries TRBV6-5 and TRBJ1-1; TRBD1 agrees at 10 bases. This CDR3 has 14 residues. Germline V lookup: CDR1 MNHEY, CDR2 SVGAGI. With 6 bases clipped from V and 5 bases from J, the junction kept 6 bases outside the gene matches. CDR3 sequence (DNA): TGTGCCAGCAGGAGACAGGGGGCGTATACTGAAGCTTTCTTT. Amino acids: CASRRQGAYTEAFF.

The chain is built from TRBV27 and TRBJ2-7; 7 positions agree with TRBD2. CDR1 and CDR2 (germline): MNHEY, SMNVEV (reference sequence). This CDR3 contains 15 residues. V lost 3 bases, J lost 2 bases, and 7 bases stayed unmatched. The DNA for the CDR3 is TGTGCCAGCAGTTTGGGGGGGAGGGGAGCCTACGAGCAGTACTTC. It translates to CASSLGGRGAYEQYF.

About this clone: This sample includes further DNA sequences coding for the same CDR3. The V gene is TRBV5-6, the J gene TRBJ1-2; 7 bases are a match to TRBD1. Unmatched junction bases numbered 2, after V lost 2 bases and J lost 4 bases. The length of the CDR3 is 13 residues. CDR1 and CDR2 (germline): SGHDT, YYEEEE. The CDR3 here is CASSLGDSYGYTF. CDR3 bases: TGTGCCAGCAGCTTAGGGGACAGCTATGGCTACACCTTC.

A single count supports this clone. The chain recombines TRBV5-4 with TRBJ1-4, with TRBD1 matching over 8 bases. The CDR3 length is 17 residues. Germline V gives CDR1 SGHNT, CDR2 YYREEE (reference sequence). V trimming: 4 bases; J trimming: 5 bases; junction bases outside the gene matches: 13. The CDR3 nucleotides are TGTGCCAGCAGCCTAGACCTCGACAGGGGAGGGAATGAAAAACTGTTTTTT. It yields the protein CASSLDLDRGGNEKLFF.

The rearrangement joins TRBV14 to TRBJ2-5; D perhaps matches TRBD2 (6 bases). V lost 4 bases and J 5 bases, leaving 17 bases between the germline ends. Germline CDR1 is SGHDN and CDR2 is FVKESK. The CDR3 length is 15 residues. The CDR3 loop is CASSPSGDRRETQYF. CDR3 nucleotide sequence: TGTGCCAGCAGCCCCTCGGGGGACCGGAGGGAGACCCAGTACTTC.

The genes are TRBV9 and TRBJ2-7; 8 bases match TRBD1. Germline V gene data show CDR1 as SGDLS and CDR2 as YYNGEE. The CDR3 runs 13 residues. In DNA form, the CDR3 reads TGTGCTTCCGGGCAGGGGGCCTCCTACGAGCAGTACTTC. Its protein product is CASGQGASYEQYF.

This clone occurred once. The chain employs TRBV4-1 and TRBJ1-1; D is unclear. Germline V CDR1 and CDR2: MGHRA, YSYEKL. Trimming removed 1 base from V and 1 base from J, with 10 bases in between. The CDR3 consists of 15 residues. CDR3 in DNA: TGCGCCAGCAGCCAAGTCGGAGGGTCGAACACTGAAGCTTTCTTT. Amino acid sequence: CASSQVGGSNTEAFF.

A few counts support this clone. The chain employs TRBV28 and TRBJ1-2; tentative D call: TRBD1 (6 bases). Germline CDR1 MDHEN, CDR2 SYDVKM. The CDR3 covers 14 residues. Trimming stripped 5 bases from V and 7 bases from J, with 17 bases between. The CDR3 nucleotides are TGTGCCAGCAGTAGACAGTACAGGGTCGGTGGCTACACCTTC. It is translated as CASSRQYRVGGYTF.

The table lists this clone with a few counts. The chain uses TRBV6-1 and TRBJ2-7; TRBD1 aligns across 8 bases. This CDR3 is 13 amino acids long. The germline gives CDR1 MNHNS, CDR2 SASEGT. V lost 6 bases, J lost 3 bases, and 4 bases stayed unmatched. CDR3 nucleotides: TGTGCCAGCAGAGCCGGGACAGGCTACGAGCAGTACTTC. Translating it yields CASRAGTGYEQYF.

This rearrangement joins TRBV18 to TRBJ1-5, with D unclear. This CDR3 is built from 16 residues. Trimming shortened V by 0 bases and J by 2 bases, and 11 bases separated the two germline ends. The germline V gene has CDR1 KGHSH and CDR2 LQKENI. CDR3 region: CASSPPTPGRNQPQHF. CDR3 bases: TGTGCCAGCTCACCACCGACTCCGGGTCGCAATCAGCCCCAGCATTTT. The complete variable domain, with remaining parts taken from reference TRBV18 and TRBJ1-5, reads NAGVMQNPRHLVRRRGQEARLRCSPMKGHSHVYWYRQLPEEGLKFMVYLQKENIIDESGMPKERFSAEFPKEGPSILRIQQVVRGDSAAYFCASSPPTPGRNQPQHFGDGTRLSIL.

The chain links TRBV9 to TRBJ1-2; 10 positions agree with TRBD1. V was pared by 4 bases and J by 5 bases, with 8 bases of the junction left unmatched. The CDR3 is 15 amino acids. Germline assignment: CDR1 SGDLS and CDR2 YYNGEE. The CDR3 sequence is CASSFDGTGVYGYTF. DNA of the CDR3: TGTGCCAGCAGCTTTGACGGGACAGGGGTTTATGGCTACACCTTC.

The chain recombines TRBV18 with TRBJ2-7; D is undetermined. This CDR3 has 14 residues. Germline-derived CDR1 and CDR2 are KGHSH and LQKENI. V shed 2 bases and J shed 5 bases, with 13 bases lying between them. CDR3 DNA sequence: TGTGCCAGCTCACCATCGATCAAGAGCGACGAGCAGTACTTC. It specifies CASSPSIKSDEQYF.

The rearrangement joins TRBV2 to TRBJ2-1, with 11 nucleotides matching TRBD2. The CDR3 loop spans 15 amino acids. Trimming cost V 4 bases and J 8 bases; bases outside gene matches: 7. Germline V CDR1 and CDR2: SNHLY, FYNNEI. The CDR3 spells CASSVIAGGRYEQFF. In nucleotides, the CDR3 is TGTGCCAGCAGTGTAATAGCGGGGGGGAGGTATGAGCAGTTCTTC.

V is TRBV19 and J is TRBJ2-7, with 9 bases matching TRBD1. Trimming at V came to 3 bases and at J to 4 bases, leaving 4 bases not matched to a gene. Germline assignment: CDR1 LNHDA and CDR2 SQIVND (reference sequence). This CDR3 has 14 amino acids. This CDR3 reads CASSIGTGRYEQYF. CDR3 DNA: TGTGCCAGTAGTATCGGGACAGGGCGTTACGAGCAGTACTTC. The full variable domain, its missing parts supplied by reference TRBV19 and TRBJ2-7, is DGGITQSPKYLFRKEGQNVTLSCEQNLNHDAMYWYRQDPGQGLRLIYYSQIVNDFQKGDIAEGYSVSREKKESFPLTVTSAQKNPTAFYLCASSIGTGRYEQYFGPGTRLTVT.

V and J are TRBV9 and TRBJ2-7, with 11 bases identical to TRBD2. The V gene's germline CDR1 is SGDLS and CDR2 YYNGEE. The CDR3 sequence is 16 residues long. V dropped 4 bases and J dropped 2; count of bases not matched to a gene: 8. CDR3 sequence reads: CASSRVGTSGTYEQYF. The CDR3 DNA sequence: TGTGCCAGCAGCCGTGTCGGGACTAGCGGAACCTACGAGCAGTACTTC.

This clone was detected only a few times. The chain combines TRBV5-6 with TRBJ1-2; 11 nucleotides line up with TRBD1. The CDR3 is 14 amino acids. Germline V lookup: CDR1 SGHDT, CDR2 YYEEEE. The trim removed 4 bases at V and 8 bases at J, leaving 7 bases unmatched. CDR3 coding DNA: TGTGCCAGCAGCACTGGACAGGGGGCGCGGGGCTACACCTTC. Translating it yields CASSTGQGARGYTF.

The CDR3 spells CASTERADNTEAFF. CDR3 sequence (DNA): TGCGCCAGCACCGAGAGGGCGGATAACACTGAAGCTTTCTTT. This sequence joins TRBV5-1 and TRBJ1-1; no firm D call. CDR1 SGHRS and CDR2 YFSETQ come from the germline V gene. The CDR3 is 14 amino acids. Trimming stripped 6 bases from V and 2 bases from J, with 14 bases between. The whole variable domain, remainder taken from reference TRBV5-1 and TRBJ1-1, is KAGVTQTPRYLIKTRGQQVTLSCSPISGHRSVSWYQQTPGQGLQFLFEYFSETQRNKGNFPGRFSGRQFSNSRSEMNVSTLELGDSALYLCASTERADNTEAFFGQGTRLTVV.